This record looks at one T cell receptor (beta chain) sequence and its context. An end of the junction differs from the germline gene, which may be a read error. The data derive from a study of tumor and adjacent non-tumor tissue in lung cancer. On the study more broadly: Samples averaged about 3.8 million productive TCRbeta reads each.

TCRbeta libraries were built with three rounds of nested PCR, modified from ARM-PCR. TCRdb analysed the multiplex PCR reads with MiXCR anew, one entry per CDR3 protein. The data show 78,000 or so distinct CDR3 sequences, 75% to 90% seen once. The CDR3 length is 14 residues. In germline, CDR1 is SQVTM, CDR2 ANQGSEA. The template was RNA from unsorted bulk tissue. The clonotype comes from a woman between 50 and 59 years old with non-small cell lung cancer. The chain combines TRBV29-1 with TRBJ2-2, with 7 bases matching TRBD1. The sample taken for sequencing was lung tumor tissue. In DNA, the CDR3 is TGTAGCGTCCGACAGGGTGGTGACACCGTGGAGCTGTTTTTT. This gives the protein CSVRQGGDTVELFF.